The 14 T cell receptor beta chains given below trace back to one sample, sequenced in a study of patients and donors after allogeneic stem cell transplantation. TCRdb used MiXCR to reprocess the RT-PCR reads, holding one entry per CDR3 protein. The sample includes about a million distinct CDR3 sequences, roughly 17% of them seen just once. The sample taken for sequencing was blood, either unsorted or a sorted T cell fraction (not recorded which). All receptors come from a human donor who was either an allogeneic HSCT recipient or a stem cell or donor lymphocyte infusion donor (not recorded which). It is not recorded whose cells these are; they may come from a transplant donor.

CDR3 protein: CATSDLQIVAGEPRGETQYF. The CDR3, as DNA: TGTGCCACCAGTGATTTGCAAATCGTAGCGGGGGAGCCTCGGGGAGAGACCCAGTACTTC. V gene TRBV24-1 combines with J gene TRBJ2-5, with 9 bases aligning to TRBD2. Trimming took 0 bases from V and 4 from J; bases not matched to a gene: 17. The V gene's germline CDR1 is KGHDR and CDR2 SFDVKD. The CDR3 is 20 amino acids.

This clonotype has a handful of counts. The chain carries TRBV20-1 and TRBJ1-2; possible D gene TRBD1, 5 bases. Germline V gene data show CDR1 as DFQATT and CDR2 as SNEGSKA (reference sequence). V lost 2 bases, J lost 8 bases, and 18 bases lay in between. This CDR3 contains 14 residues. This CDR3 reads CSARNQDNFAGYTF. As DNA, the CDR3 is TGCAGTGCTAGAAACCAGGACAATTTCGCAGGCTACACCTTC.

This clonotype was found a few times. V and J are TRBV6-5 and TRBJ2-2; D is unresolved. With 0 bases removed from V and 6 bases from J, the gap between germline ends came to 5 bases. Germline V gene sequence: CDR1 MNHEY, CDR2 SVGAGI. This CDR3 has 13 amino acids. CDR3 loop: CASSYSGPGELFF. The CDR3 nucleotides are TGTGCCAGCAGTTACTCTGGACCCGGGGAGCTGTTTTTT.

The CDR3 DNA sequence: TGTGCCAGCAGTTTACAGGGCCTAACCAACAATGAGCAGTTCTTC. Translating gives CASSLQGLTNNEQFF. V and J are TRBV12-3 or TRBV12-4 and TRBJ2-1; D might be TRBD1 (5 bases). The CDR3 has 15 residues. V dropped 2 bases and J dropped 5 bases, with 13 bases sitting between them.

This clonotype came up many times. The chain employs TRBV12-3 or TRBV12-4 and TRBJ2-1; TRBD2 matches at 8 bases. V shed 4 bases and J 3 bases; nucleotides not matched to a gene: 5. The CDR3 covers 15 residues. The CDR3 nucleotides are TGTGCCAGCAGTTCTGTAGCGGGATTCTACAATGAGCAGTTCTTC. Amino acid sequence: CASSSVAGFYNEQFF.

This clonotype was detected only a few times. This rearrangement joins TRBV28 to TRBJ2-7, with D possibly being TRBD1 or TRBD2 (5 bases each). The V and J ends lost 6 bases and 3 bases respectively, with 18 bases between them. Germline CDR1 and CDR2: MDHEN and SYDVKM. This CDR3 comprises 15 residues. CDR3 DNA: TGTGCCAGCAGGGGACCGTACGTCGGCTTCTACGAGCAGTACTTC. Its translation: CASRGPYVGFYEQYF.

The chain employs TRBV9 and TRBJ2-3; 9 bases are shared with TRBD1. The CDR3 sequence is 19 residues long. The J segment lost 1 base and the V segment lost 4 bases, leaving 16 bases of the junction unmatched. Germline CDR1 SGDLS, CDR2 YYNGEE. CDR3 region: CASSSALSRTGDGTDTQYF. The DNA of the CDR3 is TGTGCCAGCAGCTCCGCCTTGTCCAGGACAGGGGATGGCACAGATACGCAGTATTTT.

V is TRBV7-6 and J is TRBJ2-3, with D possibly being TRBD2 (7 bases). Trimming took off 4 bases at V and 5 bases at J, with 13 bases between the two ends. The CDR3 is 14 amino acids. The germline V gene has CDR1 SGHVS and CDR2 FNYEAQ. CDR3 amino acids: CASSSAGEGDTQYF. The CDR3 nucleotides read TGTGCCAGCAGCTCCGCAGGGGAGGGAGATACGCAGTATTTT.

The chain is built from TRBV20-1 and TRBJ2-7; tentative D call: TRBD1 (5 bases). Germline V gene lookup returns CDR1 DFQATT and CDR2 SNEGSKA (reference sequence). The CDR3 runs 14 residues. V was cut by 4 bases and J by 2 bases, with 15 bases left in between. CDR3 residues: CSANGADHPYEQYF. In DNA, the CDR3 is TGCAGTGCTAATGGGGCCGACCATCCCTACGAGCAGTACTTC.

This clonotype was counted a few times. This chain connects TRBV5-1 to TRBJ2-3; 10 nucleotides line up with TRBD2. Looked up from germline, CDR1 is SGHRS and CDR2 is YFSETQ. The junction had 10 bases not matched to a gene; V was cut back by 7 bases and J by 2 bases. This CDR3 is 16 amino acids long. The CDR3 DNA reads as TGCGCCAGCGTGAATCGAGCGGGGGGGTCCACAGATACGCAGTATTTT. Translation: CASVNRAGGSTDTQYF.

This clonotype has a count of ten or more. The rearrangement links TRBV5-1 to TRBJ2-7, with 7 positions matching TRBD1. Trimming at V came to 0 bases and at J to 7 bases, leaving 7 bases not matched to a gene. The CDR3 covers 14 residues. The V gene's germline CDR1 is SGHRS and CDR2 YFSETQ. CDR3 residues: CASSLEGATLEQYF. The CDR3 nucleotides read TGCGCCAGCAGCTTGGAGGGGGCGACCTTGGAGCAGTACTTC. Drawing the rest from reference TRBV5-1 and TRBJ2-7, the complete variable domain is KAGVTQTPRYLIKTRGQQVTLSCSPISGHRSVSWYQQTPGQGLQFLFEYFSETQRNKGNFPGRFSGRQFSNSRSEMNVSTLELGDSALYLCASSLEGATLEQYFGPGTRLTVT.

This clonotype occurred many times. The rearrangement uses TRBV4-1 and TRBJ2-7; 10 bases line up with TRBD1. Germline V gene sequence: CDR1 MGHRA, CDR2 YSYEKL. Germline trimming cut 1 base from V and 3 bases from J; bases unmatched to any gene: 3. This CDR3 spans 15 amino acids. The CDR3 sequence: CASSQVGQGFYEQYF. CDR3 nucleotides: TGCGCCAGCAGCCAAGTGGGACAGGGGTTCTACGAGCAGTACTTC.

The rearrangement uses TRBV4-2 and TRBJ1-1, with TRBD1 matching 8 bases. This CDR3 is 18 amino acids long. The J segment lost 3 bases and the V segment lost 1 base, leaving 13 bases of the junction unmatched. CDR1 is LGHNA and CDR2 is YNFKEQ in the germline V gene. CDR3 residues: CASSQASRGLALYTEAFF. CDR3 bases: TGTGCCAGCAGCCAAGCCTCCAGGGGGCTAGCCCTGTACACTGAAGCTTTCTTT.

The sample holds a few counts of this clonotype. DNA of the CDR3: TGCAGTGCTAGATCAGGGAGGGGCGGGATAGAGACCCAGTACTTC. The encoded protein is CSARSGRGGIETQYF. The gene calls are TRBV20-1 and TRBJ2-5; 7 bases align to TRBD2. V was pared by 2 bases and J by 4 bases, with 10 bases of the junction left unmatched. Germline CDR1 reads DFQATT; CDR2 reads SNEGSKA (reference sequence). The CDR3 loop spans 15 amino acids.